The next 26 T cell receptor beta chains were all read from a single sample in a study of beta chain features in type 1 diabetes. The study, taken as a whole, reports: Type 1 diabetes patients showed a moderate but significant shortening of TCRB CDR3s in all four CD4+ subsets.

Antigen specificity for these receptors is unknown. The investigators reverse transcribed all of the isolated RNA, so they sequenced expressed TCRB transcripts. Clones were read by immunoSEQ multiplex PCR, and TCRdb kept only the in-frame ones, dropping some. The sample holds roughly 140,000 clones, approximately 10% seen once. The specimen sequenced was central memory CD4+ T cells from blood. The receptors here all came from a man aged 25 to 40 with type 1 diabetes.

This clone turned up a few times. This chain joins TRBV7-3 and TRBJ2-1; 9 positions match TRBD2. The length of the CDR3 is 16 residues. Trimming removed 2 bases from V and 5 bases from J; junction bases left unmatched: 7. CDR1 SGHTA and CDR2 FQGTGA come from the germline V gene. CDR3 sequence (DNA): TGTGCCAGCAGCTTAGCCTCTAGCGGGACCAACAATGAGCAGTTCTTC. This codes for CASSLASSGTNNEQFF.

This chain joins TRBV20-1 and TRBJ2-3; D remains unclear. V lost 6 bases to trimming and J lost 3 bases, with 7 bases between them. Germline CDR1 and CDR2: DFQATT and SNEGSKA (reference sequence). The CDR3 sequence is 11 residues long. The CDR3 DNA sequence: TGCAGTGCCCTCTATACAGATACGCAGTATTTT. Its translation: CSALYTDTQYF.

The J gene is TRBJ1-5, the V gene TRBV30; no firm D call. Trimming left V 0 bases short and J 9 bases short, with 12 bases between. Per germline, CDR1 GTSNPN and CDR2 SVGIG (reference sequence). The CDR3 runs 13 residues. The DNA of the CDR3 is TGTGCCTGGAGTGTAGAGGGCTTGAGGCCCCAGCATTTT. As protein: CAWSVEGLRPQHF.

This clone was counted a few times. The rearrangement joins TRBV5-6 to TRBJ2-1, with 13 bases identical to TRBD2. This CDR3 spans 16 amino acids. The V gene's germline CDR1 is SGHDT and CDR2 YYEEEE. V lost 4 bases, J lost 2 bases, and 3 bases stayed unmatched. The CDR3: CASSLGTSGAYNEQFF. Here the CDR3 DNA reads TGTGCCAGCAGCCTGGGGACTAGCGGGGCCTACAATGAGCAGTTCTTC.

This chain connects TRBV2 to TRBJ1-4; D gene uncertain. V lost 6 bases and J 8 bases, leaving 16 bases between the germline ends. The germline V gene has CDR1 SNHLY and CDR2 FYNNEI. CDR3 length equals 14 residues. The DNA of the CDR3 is TGTGCCAGCAGCGTATTGACGGCGGAAGAAAAACTGTTTTTT. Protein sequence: CASSVLTAEEKLFF. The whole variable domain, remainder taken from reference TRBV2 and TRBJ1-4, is EPEVTQTPSHQVTQMGQEVILRCVPISNHLYFYWYRQILGQKVEFLVSFYNNEISEKSEIFDDQFSVERPDGSNFTLKIRSTKLEDSAMYFCASSVLTAEEKLFFGSGTQLSVL.

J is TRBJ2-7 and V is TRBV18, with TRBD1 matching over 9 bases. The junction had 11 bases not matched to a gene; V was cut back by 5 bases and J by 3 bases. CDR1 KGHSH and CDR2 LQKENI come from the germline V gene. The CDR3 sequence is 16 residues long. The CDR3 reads CASSANLPGQGYEQYF. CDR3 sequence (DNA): TGTGCCAGCTCAGCCAACCTCCCGGGACAGGGCTACGAGCAGTACTTC.

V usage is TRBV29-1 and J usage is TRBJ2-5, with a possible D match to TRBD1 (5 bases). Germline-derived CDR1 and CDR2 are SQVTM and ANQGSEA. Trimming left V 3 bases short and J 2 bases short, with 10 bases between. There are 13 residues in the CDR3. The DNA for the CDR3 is TGCAGCGTTGAGGTAGGGGCGCAAGAGACCCAGTACTTC. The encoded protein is CSVEVGAQETQYF.

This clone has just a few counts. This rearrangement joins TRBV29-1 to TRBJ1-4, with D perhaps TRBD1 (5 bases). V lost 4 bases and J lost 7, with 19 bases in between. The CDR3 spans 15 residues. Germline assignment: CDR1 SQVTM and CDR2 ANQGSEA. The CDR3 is CSVGSGGGRGEKLFF. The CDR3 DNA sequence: TGCAGCGTTGGATCGGGGGGGGGAAGAGGTGAAAAACTGTTTTTT.

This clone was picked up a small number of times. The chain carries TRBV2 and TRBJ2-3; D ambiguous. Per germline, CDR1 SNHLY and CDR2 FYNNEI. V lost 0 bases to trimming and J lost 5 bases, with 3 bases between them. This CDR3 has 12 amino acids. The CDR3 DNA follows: TGTGCCAGCAGTGAAGCCGGAGATACGCAGTATTTT. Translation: CASSEAGDTQYF.

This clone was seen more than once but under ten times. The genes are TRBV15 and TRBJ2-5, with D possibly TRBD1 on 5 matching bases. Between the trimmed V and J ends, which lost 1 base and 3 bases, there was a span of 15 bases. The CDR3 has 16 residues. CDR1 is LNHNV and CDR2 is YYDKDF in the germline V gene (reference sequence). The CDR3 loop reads CATSRGLTERKETQYF. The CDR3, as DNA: TGTGCCACCAGCAGAGGGCTGACAGAAAGGAAAGAGACCCAGTACTTC.

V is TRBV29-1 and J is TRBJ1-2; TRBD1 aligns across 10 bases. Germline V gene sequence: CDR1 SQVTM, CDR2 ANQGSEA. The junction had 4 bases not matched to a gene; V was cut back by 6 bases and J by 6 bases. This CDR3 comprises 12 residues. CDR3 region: CSVNGQGDGYTF. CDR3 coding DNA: TGCAGCGTCAATGGACAGGGGGATGGCTACACCTTC.

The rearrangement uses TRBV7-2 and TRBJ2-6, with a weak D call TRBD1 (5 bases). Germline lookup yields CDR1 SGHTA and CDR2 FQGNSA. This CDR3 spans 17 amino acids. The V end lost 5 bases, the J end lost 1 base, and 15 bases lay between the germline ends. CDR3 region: CASSTADIRSGANVLTF. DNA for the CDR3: TGTGCCAGCAGCACCGCGGACATCCGATCTGGGGCCAACGTCCTGACTTTC.

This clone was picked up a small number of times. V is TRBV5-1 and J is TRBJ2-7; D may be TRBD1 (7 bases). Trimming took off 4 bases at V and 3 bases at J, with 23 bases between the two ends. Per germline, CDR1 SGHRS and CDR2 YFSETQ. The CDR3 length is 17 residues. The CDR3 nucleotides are TGCGCCAGCAGCCAGGAGGGCCGTACAGGGGTCTTCTACGAGCAGTACTTC. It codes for CASSQEGRTGVFYEQYF.

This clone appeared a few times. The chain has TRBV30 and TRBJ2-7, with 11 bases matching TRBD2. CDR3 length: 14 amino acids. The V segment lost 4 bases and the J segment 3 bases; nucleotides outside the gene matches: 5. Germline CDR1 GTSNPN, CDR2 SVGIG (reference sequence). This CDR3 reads CAWTPGTSGYEQYF. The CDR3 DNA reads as TGTGCCTGGACTCCCGGGACTAGCGGCTACGAGCAGTACTTC.

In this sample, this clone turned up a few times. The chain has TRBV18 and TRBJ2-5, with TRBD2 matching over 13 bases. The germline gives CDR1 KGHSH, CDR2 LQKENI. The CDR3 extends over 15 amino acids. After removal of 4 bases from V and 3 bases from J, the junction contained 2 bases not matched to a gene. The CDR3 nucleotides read TGTGCCAGCTCACGAGGACTAGCGGGAGAAGAGACCCAGTACTTC. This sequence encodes CASSRGLAGEETQYF.

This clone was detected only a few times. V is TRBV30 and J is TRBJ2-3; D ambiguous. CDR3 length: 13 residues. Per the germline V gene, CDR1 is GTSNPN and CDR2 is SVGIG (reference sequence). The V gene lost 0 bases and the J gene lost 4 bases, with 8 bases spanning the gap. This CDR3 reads CAWSVHMADTQYF. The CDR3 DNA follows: TGTGCCTGGAGTGTACATATGGCAGATACGCAGTATTTT.

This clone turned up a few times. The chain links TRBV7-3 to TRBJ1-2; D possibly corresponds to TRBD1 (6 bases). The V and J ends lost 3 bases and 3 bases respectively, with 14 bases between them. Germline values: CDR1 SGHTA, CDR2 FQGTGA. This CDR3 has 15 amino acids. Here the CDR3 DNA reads TGTGCCAGCAGCTTCGCCGGACAGAAGGACTATGGCTACACCTTC. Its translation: CASSFAGQKDYGYTF. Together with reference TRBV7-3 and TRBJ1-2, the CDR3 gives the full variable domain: GAGVSQTPSNKVTEKGKYVELRCDPISGHTALYWYRQSLGQGPEFLIYFQGTGAADDSGLPNDRFFAVRPEGSVSTLKIQRTERGDSAVYLCASSFAGQKDYGYTFGSGTRLTVV.

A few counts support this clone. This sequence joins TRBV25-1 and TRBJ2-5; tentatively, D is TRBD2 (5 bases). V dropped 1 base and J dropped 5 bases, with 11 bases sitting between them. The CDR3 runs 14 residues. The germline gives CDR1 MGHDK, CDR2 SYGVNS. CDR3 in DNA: TGTGCCAGCAGTGAATTGGTGAGGGAGGAGACCCAGTACTTC. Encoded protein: CASSELVREETQYF.

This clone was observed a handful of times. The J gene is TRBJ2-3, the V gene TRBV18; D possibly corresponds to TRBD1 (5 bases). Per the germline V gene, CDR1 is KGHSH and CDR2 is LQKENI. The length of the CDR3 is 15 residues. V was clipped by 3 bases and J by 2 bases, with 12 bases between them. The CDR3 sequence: CASSPNRGPTDTQYF. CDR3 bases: TGTGCCAGCTCACCTAATAGGGGCCCCACAGATACGCAGTATTTT.

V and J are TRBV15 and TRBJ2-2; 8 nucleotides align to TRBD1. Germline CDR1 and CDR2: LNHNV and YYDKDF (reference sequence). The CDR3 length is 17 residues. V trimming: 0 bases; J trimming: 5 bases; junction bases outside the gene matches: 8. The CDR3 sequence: CATSREVTGVGTGELFF. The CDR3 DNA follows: TGTGCCACCAGCAGAGAGGTGACAGGGGTAGGGACCGGGGAGCTGTTTTTT.

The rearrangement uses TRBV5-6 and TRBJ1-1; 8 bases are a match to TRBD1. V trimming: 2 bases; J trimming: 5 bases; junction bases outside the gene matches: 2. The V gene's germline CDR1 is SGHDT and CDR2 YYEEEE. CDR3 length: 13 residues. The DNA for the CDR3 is TGTGCCAGCAGCTTAAGACAGGGGACTGAAGCTTTCTTT. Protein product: CASSLRQGTEAFF.

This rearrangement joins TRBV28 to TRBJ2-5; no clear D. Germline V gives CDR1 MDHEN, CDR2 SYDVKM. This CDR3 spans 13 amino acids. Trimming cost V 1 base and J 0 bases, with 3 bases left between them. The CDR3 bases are TGTGCCAGCAGTTTATCAGACCAAGAGACCCAGTACTTC. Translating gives CASSLSDQETQYF. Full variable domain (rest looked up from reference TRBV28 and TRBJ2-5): DVKVTQSSRYLVKRTGEKVFLECVQDMDHENMFWYRQDPGLGLRLIYFSYDVKMKEKGDIPEGYSVSREKKERFSLILESASTNQTSMYLCASSLSDQETQYFGPGTRLLVL.

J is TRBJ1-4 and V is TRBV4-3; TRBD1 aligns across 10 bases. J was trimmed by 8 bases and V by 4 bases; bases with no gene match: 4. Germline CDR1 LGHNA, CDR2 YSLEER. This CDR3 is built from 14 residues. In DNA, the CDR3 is TGCGCCAGCAGCCCCGACAGGGGGCAAGAAAAACTGTTTTTT. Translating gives CASSPDRGQEKLFF.

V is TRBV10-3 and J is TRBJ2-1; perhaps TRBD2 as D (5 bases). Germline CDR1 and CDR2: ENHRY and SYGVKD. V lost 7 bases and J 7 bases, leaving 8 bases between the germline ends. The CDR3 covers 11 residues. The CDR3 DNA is TGTGCCATCACCGGGGAAAATGAGCAGTTCTTC. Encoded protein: CAITGENEQFF.

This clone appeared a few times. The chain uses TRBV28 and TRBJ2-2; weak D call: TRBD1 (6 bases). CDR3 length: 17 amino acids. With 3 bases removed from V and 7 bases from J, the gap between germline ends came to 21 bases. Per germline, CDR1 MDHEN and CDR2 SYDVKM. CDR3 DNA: TGTGCCAGCAGTTTCCGGGTGGGAAGGGGGACCATCGGGGAGCTGTTTTTT. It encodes CASSFRVGRGTIGELFF.

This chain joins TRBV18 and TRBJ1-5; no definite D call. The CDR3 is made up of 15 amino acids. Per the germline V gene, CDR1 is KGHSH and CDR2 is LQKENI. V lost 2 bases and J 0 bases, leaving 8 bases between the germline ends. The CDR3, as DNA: TGTGCCAGCTCACCAGCAGCGTATAGCAATCAGCCCCAGCATTTT. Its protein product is CASSPAAYSNQPQHF.